This is a list of T cell receptor beta chains from one sample in a study of T cells in Graves' hyperthyroidism and ophthalmopathy. MiXCR was run by TCRdb on the multiplex PCR reads, yielding one entry per CDR3 protein. The sample yields approximately 380,000 distinct CDR3 sequences, roughly 19% seen once. The sequenced material came from blood. These receptors were taken from a woman between 18 and 29 years old with Graves' hyperthyroidism. The CDR3 runs from the conserved cysteine through the conserved F or W. D genes are given only for firm matches. Not all rows give a size; the values are once, few, many and, for expanded clones, a class.

TRBV9	TRBD2	TRBJ2-2	NA	TGTGCCAGCAGCGGGTGGACTAGCGGGGTCACCGGGGAGCTGTTTTTT	CASSGWTSGVTGELFF
TRBV12-3/TRBV12-4	NA	TRBJ1-1	many	TGTGCCAGCAGTTTTAAGTCAGTCAACACTGAAGCTTTCTTT	CASSFKSVNTEAFF
TRBV18	TRBD1	TRBJ2-2	few	TGTGCCAGCTCACCATCCGGGACAGGGACTACCGGGGAGCTGTTTTTT	CASSPSGTGTTGELFF
TRBV5-1	TRBD1	TRBJ1-1	many	TGCGCCAGCAGCTGGGGGGGGACAGGGACGACTGAAGCTTTCTTT	CASSWGGTGTTEAFF
TRBV5-1	NA	TRBJ2-5	few	TGCGCCAGCAGCTTGCCAGGACAACAAGAGACCCAGTACTTC	CASSLPGQQETQYF
TRBV6-1	NA	TRBJ2-7	many	TGTGCCAGCAGTGAACAACCCGACCTATATGGCGAGCAGTACTTC	CASSEQPDLYGEQYF
TRBV18	NA	TRBJ2-5	many	TGTGCCAGCAGTCCCCCGGGGCAAGAGACCCAGTACTTC	CASSPPGQETQYF
TRBV12-3/TRBV12-4	NA	TRBJ2-5	many	TGTGCCACCAGTGATTGGACTATTGGAGACGAGACCCAGTACTTC	CATSDWTIGDETQYF
TRBV25-1	TRBD1	TRBJ1-5	few	TGTGCCAGCAGCAGGGGGGAACAGCCCCAGCATTTT	CASSRGEQPQHF
TRBV20-1	TRBD1	TRBJ2-5	many	TGCAGTGCTATGACAGGGCCACACCAAGAGACCCAGTACTTC	CSAMTGPHQETQYF
TRBV6-1	NA	TRBJ1-2	many	TGTGCCAGCAGTGAAGAGCCGAGGGACTATGGCTACACCTTC	CASSEEPRDYGYTF
TRBV10-3	TRBD1	TRBJ1-2	many	TGTGCCATCAGTGACCCGACAGGGGGCGTGTATGGCTACACCTTC	CAISDPTGGVYGYTF
TRBV5-1	NA	TRBJ2-5	few	TGCGCCAGCAGCTTGGATATCCCGACCGGGGAGACCCAGTACTTC	CASSLDIPTGETQYF
TRBV12-3/TRBV12-4	NA	TRBJ1-1	many	TGTGCCAGCAGTTTGTTAGGGGGATACACTGAAGCTTTCTTT	CASSLLGGYTEAFF
TRBV6-5	TRBD1	TRBJ2-5	few	TGTGCCAGCAGTTCGGACAGGGGGCAGGTCGAGACCCAGTACTTC	CASSSDRGQVETQYF
TRBV6-1	TRBD1	TRBJ2-3	many	TGTGCCAGCAGTGGGGGACAGCAACACACAGATACGCAGTATTTT	CASSGGQQHTDTQYF
TRBV12-3/TRBV12-4	NA	TRBJ1-6	many	TGTGCCAGCAGTTTTGACGGAGATTCACCCCTCCACTTT	CASSFDGDSPLHF
TRBV19	NA	TRBJ1-2	NA	TGTGCCAGTAGGAGAAGGGAGGCGAATGGCTACACCTTC	CASRRREANGYTF
TRBV12-3/TRBV12-4	NA	TRBJ2-2	many	TGTGCCAGCAGTTTAAGGCTAGACACCGGGGAGCTGTTTTTT	CASSLRLDTGELFF
TRBV5-1	NA	TRBJ1-2	many	TGCGCCAGCAGCTGGGGAGACAGGAGCTATGGCTACACCTTC	CASSWGDRSYGYTF
TRBV29-1	NA	TRBJ1-2	many	TGCAGCGTCGGTCCGGAGACCTATGGCTACACCTTC	CSVGPETYGYTF
TRBV6-1	NA	TRBJ1-1	NA	TGTGCCAGCAGTCATCGGACAGCCATGAACACTGAAGCTTTCTTT	CASSHRTAMNTEAFF
TRBV11-2	NA	TRBJ2-5	NA	TGTGCCAGCAGCTTAAGTTTCGTGGGGGGATACCAAGAGACCCAGTACTTC	CASSLSFVGGYQETQYF
TRBV2	NA	TRBJ1-5	many	TGTGCCAGCAGTGAAGGGGGAAGTGGGCCCCAGCATTTT	CASSEGGSGPQHF
TRBV6-4	TRBD1	TRBJ2-2	many	TGTGCCAGCAGTCCAGACCTCGACAGGGGGCGAACCGGGGAGCTGTTTTTT	CASSPDLDRGRTGELFF
TRBV6-5	NA	TRBJ2-6	many	TGTGCCAGCAGTTGGGGACTTAGCTCTGGGGCCAACGTCCTGACTTTC	CASSWGLSSGANVLTF
TRBV6-5	NA	TRBJ2-7	many	TGTGCCAGCAGTTACTCCCTCTCGAGCTCCTACGAGCAGTACTTC	CASSYSLSSSYEQYF
TRBV20-1	TRBD2	TRBJ2-5	many	TGCAGTGCTAGACTAGCGGGGGGGCGGGAGACCCAGTACTTC	CSARLAGGRETQYF
TRBV2	NA	TRBJ2-2	many	TGTGCCAGCAGTGCGGGGCCCGGGGAGCTGTTTTTT	CASSAGPGELFF
TRBV28	NA	TRBJ1-1	many	TGTGCCAGCAGTTCCGGGTGGGCAGACGCGCAACAAGAAGCTTTCTTT	CASSSGWADAQQEAFF
TRBV12-3/TRBV12-4	NA	TRBJ1-2	many	TGTGCCAGCAGTCCTGGGCAGGGACGGGGCTACACCTTC	CASSPGQGRGYTF
TRBV19	NA	TRBJ1-5	NA	TGTGCCAGTAGTATGGGGGCGACAGTAAGACAGCCCCAGCATTTT	CASSMGATVRQPQHF
TRBV30	NA	TRBJ1-5	many	TGTGCCTGGAGTGACCAGGGCCATCAGCCCCAGCATTTT	CAWSDQGHQPQHF
TRBV11-2	NA	TRBJ1-1	few	TGTGCCAGCGGGGCGTACACTGAAGCTTTCTTT	CASGAYTEAFF
TRBV7-2	NA	TRBJ1-2	NA	TGTGCCAGCAGCTCTGGCAGGGGTTATGGTTACACCTTC	CASSSGRGYGYTF
TRBV20-1	NA	TRBJ1-1	many	TGCAGTGCTAGAGCTGGGGGGGCGCGGACTGAAGCTTTCTTT	CSARAGGARTEAFF
TRBV11-2	NA	TRBJ2-7	many	TGTGCCAGCAGCTTAGGCAGGGTAGGCGAGCAGTACTTC	CASSLGRVGEQYF
TRBV7-8	TRBD2	TRBJ2-2	NA	TGTGCCAGCAGCCCCCGCCGCGGGGGGGATTTGTTTTTT	CASSPRRGGDLFF
TRBV3-1	NA	TRBJ1-1	many	TGTGCCAGCAGCCAAGTCAGAGACACTGAAGCTTTCTTT	CASSQVRDTEAFF
TRBV6-1	NA	TRBJ1-1	many	TGTGCCAGCAGTGAGATCACAACTGAAGCTTTCTTT	CASSEITTEAFF
TRBV7-2	TRBD2	TRBJ2-5	many	TGTGCCAGCAGCACCCAGACTAGCGGGGGAGAGACCCAGTACTTC	CASSTQTSGGETQYF
TRBV6-2/TRBV6-3	TRBD1	TRBJ2-6	many	TGTGCCAGCAGACTCGTCTGGACAGGGGCGCGAGGGGCCAACGTCCTGACTTTC	CASRLVWTGARGANVLTF
TRBV6-1	NA	TRBJ1-5	many	TGTGCCAGCAGTGAACCCATGGACAACAATCAGCCCCAGCATTTT	CASSEPMDNNQPQHF
TRBV18	NA	TRBJ1-3	few	TGTGCCAGCTCACCACGTCCGGTCCCCTCTGGAAACACCATATATTTT	CASSPRPVPSGNTIYF
TRBV11-2	TRBD2	TRBJ2-2	NA	TGTGCCAGCAGCTTATTCCGCGGGGGTATCGGCGGGGAGCTGTTTTTT	CASSLFRGGIGGELFF
TRBV11-2	TRBD1	TRBJ2-7	many	TGTGCCAGCAGCTCATATACAGGGGGCTACGAGCAGTACTTC	CASSSYTGGYEQYF